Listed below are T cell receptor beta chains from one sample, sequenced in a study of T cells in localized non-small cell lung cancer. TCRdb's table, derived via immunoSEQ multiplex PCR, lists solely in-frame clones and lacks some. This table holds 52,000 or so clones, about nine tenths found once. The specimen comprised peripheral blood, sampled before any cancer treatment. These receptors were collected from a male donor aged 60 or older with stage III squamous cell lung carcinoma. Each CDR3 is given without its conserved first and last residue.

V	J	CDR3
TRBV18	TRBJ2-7	ASSPQGGAGHEQY
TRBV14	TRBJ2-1	ASSQDQAGPTNNEQF
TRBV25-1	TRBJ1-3	ASRGGAERNTIY
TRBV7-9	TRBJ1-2	ASSSGWGYT
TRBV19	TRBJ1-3	ASNDGSSGNTIY
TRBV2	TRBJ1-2	ASYIRDSYGYT
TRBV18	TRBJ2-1	ASSPPTSGSYNEQF
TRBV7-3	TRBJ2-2	ASSKTGFNTGELF
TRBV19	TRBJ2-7	ASSLTTRDVLPYEQY
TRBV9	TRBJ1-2	ASSVASGGSYGYT
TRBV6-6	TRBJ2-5	ASSRGLQETQY
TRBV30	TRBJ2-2	AWSGPAPGELF
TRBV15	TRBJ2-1	ATGQGGYNEQF
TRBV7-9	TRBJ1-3	ASDGGSGNTIY
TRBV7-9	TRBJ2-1	ASSSGTGELNEQF
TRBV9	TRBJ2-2	ASSLRGTTGTGELF
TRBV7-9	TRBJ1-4	ASSTDGRTNEKLF
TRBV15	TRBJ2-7	ATSRLRDTSYEQY
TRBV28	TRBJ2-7	ASSLTGTSLREQY
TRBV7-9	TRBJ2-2	ASRANSGTQTGELF
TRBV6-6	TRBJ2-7	ASRHRSRGYEQY
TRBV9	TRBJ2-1	ASSVGPVNNEQF
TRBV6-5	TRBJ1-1	ASRSREGFSTEAF
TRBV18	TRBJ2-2	ASSPLGGFLTGELF
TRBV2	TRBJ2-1	ASSVGAGRRQF
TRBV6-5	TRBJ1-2	ASKLGQNYGYT
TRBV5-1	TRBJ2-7	ASSLDGRGEYEQY
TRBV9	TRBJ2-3	ASSARQGAVKGDTQY
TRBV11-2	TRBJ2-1	ASSQGQGPYNEQF
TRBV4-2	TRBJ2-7	ASHDGTGDYEQY
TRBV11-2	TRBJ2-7	ASSRTSGRLEQY
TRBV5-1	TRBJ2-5	ASSSNRGGAGETQY
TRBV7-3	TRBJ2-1	ASSPQPDGGPGEQF
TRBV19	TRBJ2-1	ASRLAGGYNEQF
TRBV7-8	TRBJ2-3	ASSLPGSANGRQY
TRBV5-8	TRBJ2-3	ASSGSLRGGQIADTQY